This passage covers 6 T cell receptor beta chains from one sample sequenced in a study of patients and donors after allogeneic stem cell transplantation. A single record per CDR3 protein comes from TCRdb applying MiXCR to the RT-PCR reads. This sample yields about 160,000 distinct CDR3 sequences, of which about two fifths are seen a single time; 40% to 55% belongs to the top ten. The sample comprised blood, either unsorted or a sorted T cell fraction (not recorded which). All receptors derive from a human donor who was either an allogeneic HSCT recipient or a stem cell or donor lymphocyte infusion donor (not recorded which). It is not recorded whose cells these are; they may come from a transplant donor.

The chain joins TRBV5-1 to TRBJ2-5, with D perhaps TRBD2 (5 bases). Trimming pared 0 bases from V and 1 base from J, leaving 10 bases between. From germline, CDR1 is SGHRS and CDR2 YFSETQ. The CDR3 loop spans 15 amino acids. The CDR3, as DNA: TGCGCCAGCAGCTTGGGAGGAGCGGCCCAAGAGACCCAGTACTTC. As protein: CASSLGGAAQETQYF.

The chain employs TRBV6-5 and TRBJ1-4; D remains ambiguous. Germline CDR1 MNHEY, CDR2 SVGAGI. The CDR3 spans 14 residues. Trimming removed 1 base from V and 8 bases from J, with 11 bases in between. The CDR3 sequence: CASSYFPGGEKLFF. The CDR3, as DNA: TGTGCCAGCAGTTACTTCCCGGGAGGGGAAAAACTGTTTTTT.

This clonotype was seen more than once but under ten times. The chain has TRBV12-3 or TRBV12-4 and TRBJ1-1; weak D call: TRBD1 (5 bases). Trimming removed 1 base from V and 3 bases from J, with 9 bases in between. CDR3 size: 14 residues. The CDR3 nucleotides are TGTGCCAGCAGTTTAGTGCGGGGGTACACTGAAGCTTTCTTT. It translates to CASSLVRGYTEAFF.

This CDR3 is CASSFIGEGLPQETQYF. Written as DNA, the CDR3 is TGTGCCAGCAGTTTTATCGGCGAGGGCCTCCCGCAAGAGACCCAGTACTTC. This sequence joins TRBV12-3 or TRBV12-4 and TRBJ2-5, with D possibly TRBD2 on 5 matching bases. The V gene lost 3 bases and the J gene lost 2 bases, with 19 bases spanning the gap. CDR3 length: 17 amino acids.

The V and J genes are TRBV2 and TRBJ2-1; 14 bases fit TRBD2. V trimming: 5 bases; J trimming: 7 bases; junction bases outside the gene matches: 4. There are 15 residues in the CDR3. Germline loops: CDR1 SNHLY, CDR2 FYNNEI. Written as DNA, the CDR3 is TGTGCCAGCAGTCGGACTAGCGGGGGGTTAAATGAGCAGTTCTTC. It is translated as CASSRTSGGLNEQFF.

V and J are TRBV5-1 and TRBJ1-1, with D perhaps matching TRBD1 (5 bases). CDR1 SGHRS and CDR2 YFSETQ come from the germline V gene. V lost 0 bases and J lost 9, with 15 bases in between. This CDR3 is built from 14 residues. CDR3 amino acids: CASSLAQEGRQAFF. The CDR3 coding sequence is TGCGCCAGCAGCTTGGCCCAGGAGGGGCGGCAAGCTTTCTTT.